This T cell receptor (beta chain) was recovered during a study of response to subunit inactivated influenza vaccine. TCRdb reprocessed the RT-PCR reads with MiXCR, giving one entry per CDR3 protein. This sample has approximately 170,000 distinct CDR3 sequences, with about an eighth found just once. This sample was also put to use in a study of T cells expressing NK-cell markers. As that study records: Libraries used 5'RACE template switching adding universal primer site and UMIs.

The sample here was CD8+ T cells sorted from PBMCs, taken 11 to 12 days after vaccination. This receptor was identified in a man aged 45 to 65 who received an inactivated influenza vaccine.

CDR3 DNA: TGTGCCAGCAGCCCCGGGAGACCCGTTATGGGGCCCCTCCACTTT. Its translation is CASSPGRPVMGPLHF. This rearrangement joins TRBV28 to TRBJ1-6; D remains ambiguous. The V end was cut by 6 bases, the J end by 13 bases, with 22 bases between. Germline CDR1 and CDR2: MDHEN and SYDVKM. The CDR3 spans 15 residues.